This section outlines one T cell receptor beta chain sequence together with its context. No antigen is known for it. Per-nucleotide qualities are absent, and no much larger clonotype sits a single base away. Libraries were constructed by the immunoSEQ multiplex PCR assay. TCRdb's version of the immuneACCESS table is confined to in-frame rearrangements and falls short of the full clone set. An unresolved V gene accounts for under half of the shortfall where checked; the remainder is of unknown origin. The sample data list 44,000 or so clones, and 88% of these were observed just once. The biggest ten clones account for 5.5% to 6.5% of the sample. The data were obtained in a study of T cell changes during pregnancy in multiple sclerosis (dated by TCRdb to about 2019). About the investigation overall: In women with multiple sclerosis, the researchers looked at how the T cell repertoire shifted as pregnancy progressed.

From the cysteine through the phenylalanine, the CDR3 covers 15 amino acids. The DNA shown is the 45-base CDR3, in frame from base 1. Reading the germline V gene gives CDR1 SGHVS and CDR2 FQNEAQ. Trimmed from V: 2 bases; trimmed from J: 8 bases; junction bases lacking a gene match: 5. The sample in question was CD8+ T cells from peripheral blood mononuclear cells, obtained after pregnancy. The origin of this receptor is a female donor in good health, enrolled as a control in a pregnancy study. The chain couples TRBV7-8 to TRBJ1-6; TRBD1 fits 8 bases in the junction. The nucleotides read TGTGCCAGCAGCTTACAGGGACAGGTCTATTCACCCCTCCACTTT. It encodes CASSLQGQVYSPLHF.